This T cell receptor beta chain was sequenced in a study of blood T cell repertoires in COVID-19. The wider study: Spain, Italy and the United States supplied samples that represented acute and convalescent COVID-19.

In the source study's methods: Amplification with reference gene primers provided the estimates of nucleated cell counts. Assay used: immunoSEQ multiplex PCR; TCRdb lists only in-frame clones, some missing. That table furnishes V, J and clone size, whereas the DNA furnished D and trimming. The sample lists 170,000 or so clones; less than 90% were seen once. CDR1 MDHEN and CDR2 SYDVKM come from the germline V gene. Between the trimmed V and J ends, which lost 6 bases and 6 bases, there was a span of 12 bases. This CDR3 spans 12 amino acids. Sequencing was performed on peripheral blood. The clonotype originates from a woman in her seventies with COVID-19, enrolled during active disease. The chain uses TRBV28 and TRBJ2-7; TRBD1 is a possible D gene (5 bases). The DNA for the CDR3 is TGTGCCAGCAGGGACACCCTGGGCGAGCAGTACTTC. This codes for CASRDTLGEQYF.